The next 11 T cell receptor beta chains were all read from a single sample in a study of T cell changes during pregnancy in multiple sclerosis. Assay: immunoSEQ multiplex PCR; the TCRdb copy retains only in-frame clones and omits some. The table lists tens of thousands of clones, 85% to 95% of them singletons. The sequences come from peripheral blood, collected in the third trimester of pregnancy. The origin of the receptors is a female donor in good health, enrolled as a control in a pregnancy study.

The V call is TRBV7-2, the J call TRBJ2-7; TRBD2 is a possible D gene (5 bases). Germline V gene lookup returns CDR1 SGHTA and CDR2 FQGNSA. The CDR3 length is 14 residues. Trimming cost V 1 base and J 3 bases, with 10 bases left between them. The CDR3 region has the DNA TGTGCCAGCAGCTTAGGGTCGGGGAGCTACGAGCAGTACTTC. Protein sequence: CASSLGSGSYEQYF.

J is TRBJ2-7 and V is TRBV19; TRBD2 aligns across 7 bases. Germline V lookup: CDR1 LNHDA, CDR2 SQIVND (reference sequence). The CDR3 loop spans 17 amino acids. Trimming removed 1 base from V and 7 bases from J; junction bases left unmatched: 16. CDR3 sequence reads: CASSIGAMKSRDYEQYF. The CDR3 DNA follows: TGTGCCAGTAGTATAGGGGCTATGAAATCAAGGGACTATGAGCAGTACTTC.

This chain connects TRBV4-1 to TRBJ2-5; D might be TRBD1 (5 bases). The V end was cut by 1 base, the J end by 2 bases, with 5 bases between. The germline V gene has CDR1 MGHRA and CDR2 YSYEKL. This CDR3 has 13 amino acids. The CDR3 sequence is CASSQGTQETQYF. In DNA, the CDR3 is TGCGCCAGCAGCCAAGGGACACAAGAGACCCAGTACTTC.

The rearrangement joins TRBV29-1 to TRBJ2-3; the D gene is possibly TRBD2 (5 bases). CDR3 size: 14 residues. Per the germline V gene, CDR1 is SQVTM and CDR2 is ANQGSEA. With 5 bases removed from V and 4 bases from J, the gap between germline ends came to 16 bases. Written as DNA, the CDR3 is TGCAGCGTTCCCCTATACGGACTGTCAGATACGCAGTATTTT. Translated, it gives CSVPLYGLSDTQYF.

The chain employs TRBV7-9 and TRBJ1-2, with D unresolved. Trimming removed 5 bases from V and 3 bases from J, with 7 bases in between. The CDR3 runs to 12 residues. Germline values: CDR1 SEHNR, CDR2 FQNEAQ (reference sequence). The CDR3 sequence is CASSPGDYGYTF. DNA for the CDR3: TGTGCCAGCAGCCCCGGTGACTATGGCTACACCTTC.

CDR3 nucleotides: TGTGCCAGCAGTCCTCGGCGGGGGGTGGTGAACACTGAAGCTTTCTTT. It is translated as CASSPRRGVVNTEAFF. J is TRBJ1-1 and V is TRBV27, with D possibly being TRBD1 (5 bases). From germline, CDR1 is MNHEY and CDR2 SMNVEV (reference sequence). CDR3 size: 16 residues. V dropped 5 bases and J dropped 0 bases, with 16 bases sitting between them.

This chain links TRBV15 with TRBJ1-1, with D possibly being TRBD1 (5 bases). Trimming left V 7 bases short and J 2 bases short, with 20 bases between. Per the germline V gene, CDR1 is LNHNV and CDR2 is YYDKDF (reference sequence). This CDR3 contains 16 residues. Written as DNA, the CDR3 is TGTGCCACCACCCACACACGCAACAGGAGCAACACTGAAGCTTTCTTT. Its protein is CATTHTRNRSNTEAFF. The full variable domain, rest sourced from reference TRBV15 and TRBJ1-1, is DAMVIQNPRYQVTQFGKPVTLSCSQTLNHNVMYWYQQKSSQAPKLLFHYYDKDFNNEADTPDNFQSRRPNTSFCFLDIRSPGLGDTAMYLCATTHTRNRSNTEAFFGQGTRLTVV.

The rearrangement links TRBV15 to TRBJ2-5; D may be TRBD2 (5 bases). This CDR3 has 17 amino acids. CDR1 LNHNV and CDR2 YYDKDF come from the germline V gene (reference sequence). V lost 1 base and J lost 5, with 20 bases in between. This chain's CDR3 is CATSRGMREIGVETQYF. Written as DNA, the CDR3 is TGTGCCACCAGCAGAGGGATGAGGGAAATCGGCGTGGAGACCCAGTACTTC. The complete variable domain, with remaining parts taken from reference TRBV15 and TRBJ2-5, reads DAMVIQNPRYQVTQFGKPVTLSCSQTLNHNVMYWYQQKSSQAPKLLFHYYDKDFNNEADTPDNFQSRRPNTSFCFLDIRSPGLGDTAMYLCATSRGMREIGVETQYFGPGTRLLVL.

The V gene is TRBV19, the J gene TRBJ1-1; 9 positions match TRBD1. The length of the CDR3 is 16 residues. The germline V gene has CDR1 LNHDA and CDR2 SQIVND (reference sequence). The V gene end was trimmed by 1 base and the J gene end by 3 bases; junction bases not matched to a gene: 6. The CDR3 protein is CASSIVQTGGYTEAFF. The CDR3, as DNA: TGTGCCAGTAGTATAGTCCAAACAGGGGGCTACACTGAAGCTTTCTTT.

The J gene is TRBJ2-5, the V gene TRBV28; D possibly corresponds to TRBD2 (5 bases). Germline CDR1 is MDHEN and CDR2 is SYDVKM. This CDR3 is 10 amino acids long. This chain's CDR3 is CGAGEETQYF. In DNA, the CDR3 is TGTGGAGCCGGGGAAGAGACCCAGTACTTC.

The chain joins TRBV2 to TRBJ1-4; D perhaps matches TRBD1 (6 bases). Trimming stripped 5 bases from V and 4 bases from J, with 17 bases between. Germline loops: CDR1 SNHLY, CDR2 FYNNEI. This CDR3 contains 16 residues. CDR3 residues: CASSPGQARGNEKLFF. DNA of the CDR3: TGTGCCAGCAGTCCCGGACAAGCCAGGGGTAATGAAAAACTGTTTTTT.